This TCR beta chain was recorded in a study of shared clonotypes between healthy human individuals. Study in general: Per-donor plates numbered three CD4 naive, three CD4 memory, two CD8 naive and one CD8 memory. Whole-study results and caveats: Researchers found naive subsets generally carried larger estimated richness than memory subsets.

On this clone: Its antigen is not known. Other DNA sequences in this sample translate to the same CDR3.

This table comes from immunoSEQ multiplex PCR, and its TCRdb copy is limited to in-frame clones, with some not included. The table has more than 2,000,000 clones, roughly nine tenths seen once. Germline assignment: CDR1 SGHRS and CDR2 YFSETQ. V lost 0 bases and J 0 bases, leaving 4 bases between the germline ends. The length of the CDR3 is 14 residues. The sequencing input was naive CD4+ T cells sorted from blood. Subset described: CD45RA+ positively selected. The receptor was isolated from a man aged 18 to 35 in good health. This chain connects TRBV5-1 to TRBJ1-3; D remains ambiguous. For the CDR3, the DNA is TGCGCCAGCAGCTTGGCTGGCTCTGGAAACACCATATATTTT. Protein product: CASSLAGSGNTIYF.